This T cell receptor beta chain comes out of a study of low-dose radiotherapy and immunotherapy resistance in tumors. TCR amplification involved 20 PCR cycles with a constant-region primer and V-primer adapter. MiXCR, applied by TCRdb to the reads, yields one record per CDR3 protein. The sample records tens of thousands of distinct CDR3 sequences, about 10% being singletons. Regarding time point: before trial treatment. Germline-derived CDR1 and CDR2 are SNHLY and FYNNEI. CDR3 length equals 14 residues. The V end was cut by 0 bases, the J end by 6 bases, with 8 bases between. This clonotype was counted ten times or more.

The origin of this receptor is a female donor with ovarian cancer. This chain links TRBV2 with TRBJ2-2, with D maybe TRBD2 (6 bases). Sequenced here: PBMCs, sampled before treatment. The CDR3 sequence: CASSEARGSGELFF. CDR3 DNA sequence: TGTGCCAGCAGTGAAGCTCGGGGGTCCGGGGAGCTGTTTTTT.